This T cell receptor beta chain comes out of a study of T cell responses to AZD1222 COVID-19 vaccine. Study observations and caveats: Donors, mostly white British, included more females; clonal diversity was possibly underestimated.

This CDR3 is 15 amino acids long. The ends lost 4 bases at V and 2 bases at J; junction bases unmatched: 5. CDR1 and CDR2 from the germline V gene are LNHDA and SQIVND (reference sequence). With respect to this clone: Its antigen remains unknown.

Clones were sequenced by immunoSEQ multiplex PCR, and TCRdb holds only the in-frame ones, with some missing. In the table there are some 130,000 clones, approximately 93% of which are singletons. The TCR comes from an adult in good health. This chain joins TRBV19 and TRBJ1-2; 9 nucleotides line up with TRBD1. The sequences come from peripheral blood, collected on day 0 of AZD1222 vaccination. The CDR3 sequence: CASSNSGTGNYGYTF. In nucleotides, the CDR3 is TGTGCCAGTAGTAACTCCGGGACAGGGAACTATGGCTACACCTTC. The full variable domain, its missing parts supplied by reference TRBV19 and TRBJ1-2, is DGGITQSPKYLFRKEGQNVTLSCEQNLNHDAMYWYRQDPGQGLRLIYYSQIVNDFQKGDIAEGYSVSREKKESFPLTVTSAQKNPTAFYLCASSNSGTGNYGYTFGSGTRLTVV.